What follows are 20 T cell receptor beta chains derived from one specimen sequenced in a study of cytomegalovirus exposure and HLA in healthy donors. Amplification used 60 Vbeta primers and 13 Jbeta primers. TCRdb's copy holds only in-frame clones and misses some; the assay was immunoSEQ multiplex PCR. The table shows some 65,000 clones, with approximately 67% occurring only once. Sequenced: PBMCs. Receptor source: a young man in good health and CMV-seronegative.

The chain is built from TRBV23-1 and TRBJ2-5; 11 bases map to TRBD2. TRBV23-1 is an ORF, with its function uncertain. After removal of 3 bases from V and 0 bases from J, the junction contained 3 bases not matched to a gene. This CDR3 comprises 16 residues. CDR3 loop: CASSHSGGVNQETQYF. The CDR3 DNA is TGCGCCAGCAGTCATAGCGGGGGGGTAAACCAAGAGACCCAGTACTTC.

This chain links TRBV9 with TRBJ2-1; 9 positions match TRBD1. CDR3 length: 16 residues. V lost 3 bases, J lost 2 bases, and 6 bases stayed unmatched. The germline gives CDR1 SGDLS, CDR2 YYNGEE. CDR3 residues: CASSARQGGAYNEQFF. The DNA of the CDR3 is TGTGCCAGCAGCGCTCGACAGGGGGGTGCCTACAATGAGCAGTTCTTC.

V gene TRBV5-1 combines with J gene TRBJ1-1; D ambiguous. Germline V CDR1 and CDR2: SGHRS, YFSETQ. V was trimmed by 2 bases and J by 0 bases, leaving 17 bases between them. CDR3 length: 17 residues. The CDR3, as DNA: TGCGCCAGCAGCTTAGGACTGGCCGGCGGGTTGAACACTGAAGCTTTCTTT. Protein: CASSLGLAGGLNTEAFF.

The chain is built from TRBV6-5 and TRBJ2-2; D possibly corresponds to TRBD2 (5 bases). The V end lost 7 bases, the J end lost 3 bases, and 15 bases lay between the germline ends. The CDR3 extends over 15 amino acids. Germline V gene data show CDR1 as MNHEY and CDR2 as SVGAGI. CDR3 in DNA: TGTGCCAGCAAATTAATTGACGGGGACACCGGGGAGCTGTTTTTT. It translates to CASKLIDGDTGELFF.

This clone has just a few counts. This chain connects TRBV6-1 to TRBJ2-1; 8 nucleotides match TRBD1. Germline CDR1 reads MNHNS; CDR2 reads SASEGT. Trimming took 2 bases from V and 7 from J; bases not matched to a gene: 7. The CDR3 has 15 residues. CDR3 region: CASSEIRQGRNEQFF. CDR3 nucleotide sequence: TGTGCCAGCAGTGAAATAAGACAGGGGAGGAATGAGCAGTTCTTC.

This chain links TRBV1 with TRBJ2-2; TRBD2 reflects the table's D call only, with no check against the DNA. TRBV1 is flagged as a pseudogene. This CDR3 has 21 amino acids. As DNA, the CDR3 is TGCACCAGCAGCCAAATCTCACGCGCAAGCGGGGGGATCAATCGGCCCGGGGAGCTGTTTTTT. Translation: CTSSQISRASGGINRPGELFF.

This clone was seen a handful of times. At one end the junction does not follow the germline gene, possibly because of a read error. The chain combines TRBV6-1 with TRBJ2-7; 11 nucleotides line up with TRBD2. The CDR3 runs to 15 residues. Germline V gives CDR1 MNHNS, CDR2 SASEGT. CDR3 sequence (DNA): TGTGCCAGCAGTGAACCAGGACTAGCGGGTTTGGACCCTCGGTTC. Translating it yields CASSEPGLAGLDPRF.

This rearrangement joins TRBV19 to TRBJ1-2; TRBD1 agrees at 10 bases. Germline-derived CDR1 and CDR2 are LNHDA and SQIVND (reference sequence). CDR3 size: 13 residues. The V segment lost 5 bases and the J segment 8 bases; nucleotides outside the gene matches: 5. CDR3 sequence: CASSPRQGAGYTF. CDR3 coding DNA: TGTGCCAGTAGTCCTCGACAGGGGGCGGGCTACACCTTC. Looking up the rest from reference TRBV19 and TRBJ1-2 gives the full variable domain: DGGITQSPKYLFRKEGQNVTLSCEQNLNHDAMYWYRQDPGQGLRLIYYSQIVNDFQKGDIAEGYSVSREKKESFPLTVTSAQKNPTAFYLCASSPRQGAGYTFGSGTRLTVV.

The rearrangement uses TRBV10-3 and TRBJ1-4; D not certain. Looked up from germline, CDR1 is ENHRY and CDR2 is SYGVKD. The CDR3 sequence is 13 residues long. Trimming stripped 4 bases from V and 8 bases from J, with 11 bases between. DNA for the CDR3: TGTGCCATCAGTGTTTTGGCGGCAGAAAAACTGTTTTTT. This encodes CAISVLAAEKLFF.

This chain joins TRBV6-6 and TRBJ1-1, with D maybe TRBD1 (6 bases). This CDR3 comprises 15 residues. V shed 4 bases and J shed 1 base, with 13 bases lying between them. Looked up from germline, CDR1 is MNHNY and CDR2 is SVGAGI (reference sequence). CDR3 in DNA: TGTGCCAGCAGTTCCACCGGCAGGGGGAACACTGAAGCTTTCTTT. Its protein is CASSSTGRGNTEAFF.

The chain has TRBV7-9 and TRBJ2-7, with 8 bases identical to TRBD1. J gave up 2 bases and V 5 bases, and 5 bases lay outside the gene matches. Germline V gene sequence: CDR1 SEHNR, CDR2 FQNEAQ (reference sequence). This CDR3 has 14 amino acids. The CDR3 loop is CASSKGTGPYEQYF. The DNA for the CDR3 is TGTGCCAGCAGCAAAGGGACAGGACCCTACGAGCAGTACTTC.

The chain employs TRBV7-6 and TRBJ2-5; 8 bases line up with TRBD1. CDR3 length: 15 residues. CDR1 is SGHVS and CDR2 is FNYEAQ in the germline V gene. The V segment lost 1 base and the J segment 0 bases; nucleotides outside the gene matches: 1. The CDR3 DNA reads as TGTGCCAGCAGCTTAGGGACAGGGTACCAAGAGACCCAGTACTTC. Its protein product is CASSLGTGYQETQYF.

This clone has just one count. The V call is TRBV6-4, the J call TRBJ1-1; TRBD1 is a possible D gene (6 bases). Germline V gives CDR1 MRHNA, CDR2 SNTAGT. The CDR3 spans 15 residues. V lost 6 bases to trimming and J lost 4 bases, with 18 bases between them. For the CDR3, the DNA is TGTGCCAGCAGCCTGGGGCAGGGGTTAAGCACTGAAGCTTTCTTT. As protein: CASSLGQGLSTEAFF.

The V and J genes are TRBV6-1 and TRBJ2-2, with D maybe TRBD2 (5 bases). The CDR3 runs to 15 residues. V lost 2 bases and J 2 bases, leaving 9 bases between the germline ends. From germline, CDR1 is MNHNS and CDR2 SASEGT. The CDR3 DNA follows: TGTGCCAGCAGTGAACCTGGACTCAACACCGGGGAGCTGTTTTTT. This codes for CASSEPGLNTGELFF.

This rearrangement joins TRBV19 to TRBJ2-3; TRBD2 agrees at 13 bases. There are 15 residues in the CDR3. The germline CDR1 and CDR2 sequences are LNHDA and SQIVND (reference sequence). V shed 5 bases and J 9 bases; nucleotides not matched to a gene: 8. The CDR3 region is CASSSGLAGTVTQYF. CDR3 coding DNA: TGTGCCAGTAGTTCGGGACTAGCGGGGACCGTGACGCAGTATTTT.

The chain's CDR3 is CASVRDSMNTEAFF. Here the CDR3 DNA reads TGCGCCAGCGTCCGGGACAGCATGAACACTGAAGCTTTCTTT. This sequence joins TRBV10-2 and TRBJ1-1; 7 nucleotides match TRBD1. Germline V gives CDR1 WSHSY, CDR2 SAAADI. V shed 8 bases and J 0 bases; nucleotides not matched to a gene: 6. The CDR3 covers 14 residues.

The V gene is TRBV21-1, the J gene TRBJ1-2; TRBD1, the D gene given by the table, was not confirmed from the DNA. TRBV21-1 is recorded as a pseudogene. The CDR3 has 16 residues. For the CDR3, the DNA is TGTGCCAGCAGCAAGGGACAGGGTAAATGGTGTTCTGGCTACACCTTC. It is translated as CASSKGQGKWCSGYTF.

The V gene is TRBV7-8, the J gene TRBJ2-7; the match to TRBD1 covers 7 bases. This CDR3 spans 15 amino acids. The germline V gene has CDR1 SGHVS and CDR2 FQNEAQ. J was trimmed by 6 bases and V by 4 bases; bases with no gene match: 12. The CDR3, as DNA: TGTGCCAGCAGCTCCACGACTGGGACAGACTTCGAGCAGTACTTC. Translating gives CASSSTTGTDFEQYF.

The chain joins TRBV5-1 to TRBJ1-6; perhaps TRBD1 as D (5 bases). V was clipped by 1 base and J by 7 bases, with 24 bases between them. There are 19 residues in the CDR3. CDR1 is SGHRS and CDR2 is YFSETQ in the germline V gene. CDR3 in DNA: TGCGCCAGCAGCTTGTGGGAAAGGGGAAGACTCGGTCCGAATTCACCCCTCCACTTT. This sequence encodes CASSLWERGRLGPNSPLHF. Supplemented by reference TRBV5-1 and TRBJ1-6, the full variable domain reads KAGVTQTPRYLIKTRGQQVTLSCSPISGHRSVSWYQQTPGQGLQFLFEYFSETQRNKGNFPGRFSGRQFSNSRSEMNVSTLELGDSALYLCASSLWERGRLGPNSPLHFGNGTRLTVT.

The V gene is TRBV6-1, the J gene TRBJ1-6, with 10 bases identical to TRBD1. There are 14 residues in the CDR3. The germline V gene has CDR1 MNHNS and CDR2 SASEGT. V shed 8 bases and J 6 bases; nucleotides not matched to a gene: 4. The CDR3 protein is CASGGDRGNSPLHF. CDR3 nucleotide sequence: TGTGCCAGCGGTGGGGACAGGGGTAATTCACCCCTCCACTTT.